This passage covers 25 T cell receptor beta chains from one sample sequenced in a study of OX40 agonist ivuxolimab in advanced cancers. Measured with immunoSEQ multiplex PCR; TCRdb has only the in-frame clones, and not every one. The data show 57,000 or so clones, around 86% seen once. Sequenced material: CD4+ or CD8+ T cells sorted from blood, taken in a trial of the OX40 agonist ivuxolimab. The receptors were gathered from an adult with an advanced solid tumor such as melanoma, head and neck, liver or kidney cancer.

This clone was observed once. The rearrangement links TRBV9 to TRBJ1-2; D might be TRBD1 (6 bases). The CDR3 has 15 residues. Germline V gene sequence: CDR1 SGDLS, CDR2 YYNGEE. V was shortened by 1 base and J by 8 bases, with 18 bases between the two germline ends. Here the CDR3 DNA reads TGTGCCAGCAGCGTATATGGGGGGCAGGGAGAAGGCTACACCTTC. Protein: CASSVYGGQGEGYTF.

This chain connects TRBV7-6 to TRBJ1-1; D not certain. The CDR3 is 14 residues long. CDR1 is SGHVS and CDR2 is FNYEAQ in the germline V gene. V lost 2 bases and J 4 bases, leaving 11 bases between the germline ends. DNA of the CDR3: TGTGCCAGCAGCTTAAATCCCGACGGCACTGAAGCTTTCTTT. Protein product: CASSLNPDGTEAFF.

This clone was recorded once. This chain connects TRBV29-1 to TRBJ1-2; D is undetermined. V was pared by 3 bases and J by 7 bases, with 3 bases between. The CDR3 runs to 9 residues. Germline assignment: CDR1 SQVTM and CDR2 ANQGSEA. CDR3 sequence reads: CSVEGGYTF. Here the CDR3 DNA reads TGCAGCGTTGAGGGTGGCTACACCTTC. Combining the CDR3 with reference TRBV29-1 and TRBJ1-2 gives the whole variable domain SAVISQKPSRDICQRGTSLTIQCQVDSQVTMMFWYRQQPGQSLTLIATANQGSEATYESGFVIDKFPISRPNLTFSTLTVSNMSPEDSSIYLCSVEGGYTFGSGTRLTVV.

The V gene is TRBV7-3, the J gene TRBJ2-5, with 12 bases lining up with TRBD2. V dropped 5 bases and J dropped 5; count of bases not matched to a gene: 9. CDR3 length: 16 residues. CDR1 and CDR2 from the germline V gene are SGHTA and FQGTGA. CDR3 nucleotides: TGTGCCAGCAGCCCCGCTAGCGGGGGGGCCGGTGAGACCCAGTACTTC. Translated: CASSPASGGAGETQYF.

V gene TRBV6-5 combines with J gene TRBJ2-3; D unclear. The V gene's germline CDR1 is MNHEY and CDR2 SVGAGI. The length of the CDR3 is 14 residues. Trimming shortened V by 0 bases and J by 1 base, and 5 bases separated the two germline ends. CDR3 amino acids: CASSYSGGTDTQYF. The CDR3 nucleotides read TGTGCCAGCAGTTACTCTGGGGGCACAGATACGCAGTATTTT.

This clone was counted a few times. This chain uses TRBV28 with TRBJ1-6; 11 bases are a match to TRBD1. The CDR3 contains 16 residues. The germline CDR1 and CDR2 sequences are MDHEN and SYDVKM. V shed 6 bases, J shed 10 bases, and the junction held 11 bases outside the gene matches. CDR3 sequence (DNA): TGTGCCAGCAGCCACCTTCCCGGGACAGGGGGATCACCCCTCCACTTT. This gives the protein CASSHLPGTGGSPLHF.

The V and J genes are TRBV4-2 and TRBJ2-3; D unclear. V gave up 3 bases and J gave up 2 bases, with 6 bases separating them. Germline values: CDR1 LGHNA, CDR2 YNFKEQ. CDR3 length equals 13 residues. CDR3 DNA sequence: TGTGCCAGCAGCCAGCCCGACACAGATACGCAGTATTTT. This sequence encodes CASSQPDTDTQYF.

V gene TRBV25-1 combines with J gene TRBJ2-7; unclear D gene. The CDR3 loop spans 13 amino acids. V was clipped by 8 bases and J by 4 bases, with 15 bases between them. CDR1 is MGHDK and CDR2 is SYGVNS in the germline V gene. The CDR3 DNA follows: TGTGCCAGCGCCGGAGTTCGGGCTTACGAGCAGTACTTC. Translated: CASAGVRAYEQYF.

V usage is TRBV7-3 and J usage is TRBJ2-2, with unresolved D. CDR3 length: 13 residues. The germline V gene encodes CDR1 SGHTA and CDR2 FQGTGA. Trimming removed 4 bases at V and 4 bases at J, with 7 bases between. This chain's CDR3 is CASSWTTTGELFF. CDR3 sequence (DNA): TGTGCCAGCAGCTGGACCACCACCGGGGAGCTGTTTTTT.

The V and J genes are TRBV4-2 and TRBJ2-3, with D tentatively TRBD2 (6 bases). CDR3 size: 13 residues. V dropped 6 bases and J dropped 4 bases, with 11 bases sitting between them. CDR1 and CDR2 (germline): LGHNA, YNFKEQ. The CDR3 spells CASRYGGPDTQYF. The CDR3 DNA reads TGTGCCAGCAGATACGGGGGTCCAGATACGCAGTATTTT.

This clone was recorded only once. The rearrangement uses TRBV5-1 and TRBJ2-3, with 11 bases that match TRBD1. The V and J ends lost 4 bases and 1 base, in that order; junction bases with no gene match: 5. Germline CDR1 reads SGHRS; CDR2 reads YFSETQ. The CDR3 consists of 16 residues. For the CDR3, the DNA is TGCGCCAGCAGCCAGGCGGACAGGGGGCGCACAGATACGCAGTATTTT. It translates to CASSQADRGRTDTQYF.

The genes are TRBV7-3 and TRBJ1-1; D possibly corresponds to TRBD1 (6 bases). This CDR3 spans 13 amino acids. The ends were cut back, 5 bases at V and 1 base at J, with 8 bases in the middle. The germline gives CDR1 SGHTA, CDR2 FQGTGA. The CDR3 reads CASSTGQNTEAFF. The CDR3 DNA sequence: TGTGCCAGCAGCACGGGACAGAACACTGAAGCTTTCTTT.

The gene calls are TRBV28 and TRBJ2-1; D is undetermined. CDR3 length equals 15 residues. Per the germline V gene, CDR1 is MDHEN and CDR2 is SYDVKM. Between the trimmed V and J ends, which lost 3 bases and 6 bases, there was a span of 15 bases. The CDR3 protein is CASSFPSYGRNEQFF. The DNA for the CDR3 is TGTGCCAGCAGTTTCCCTTCATACGGGCGCAATGAGCAGTTCTTC.

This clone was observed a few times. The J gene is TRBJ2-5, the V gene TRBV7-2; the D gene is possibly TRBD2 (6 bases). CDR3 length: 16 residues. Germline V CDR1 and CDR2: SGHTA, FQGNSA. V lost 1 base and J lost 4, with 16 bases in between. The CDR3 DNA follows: TGTGCCAGCAGCTTAGGGGGCGGGGCGGCCCGAGAGACCCAGTACTTC. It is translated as CASSLGGGAARETQYF.

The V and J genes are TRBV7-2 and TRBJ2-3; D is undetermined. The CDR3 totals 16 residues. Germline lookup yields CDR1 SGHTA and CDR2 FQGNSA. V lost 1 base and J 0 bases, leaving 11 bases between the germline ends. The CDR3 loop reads CASSLGGRPSTDTQYF. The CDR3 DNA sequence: TGTGCCAGCAGCTTAGGGGGTCGTCCTAGCACAGATACGCAGTATTTT.

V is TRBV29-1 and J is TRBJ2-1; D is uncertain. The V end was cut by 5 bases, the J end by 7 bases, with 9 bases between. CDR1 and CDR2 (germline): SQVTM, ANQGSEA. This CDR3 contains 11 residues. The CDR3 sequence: CSVRVGNEQFF. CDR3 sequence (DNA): TGCAGCGTTAGAGTGGGGAATGAGCAGTTCTTC.

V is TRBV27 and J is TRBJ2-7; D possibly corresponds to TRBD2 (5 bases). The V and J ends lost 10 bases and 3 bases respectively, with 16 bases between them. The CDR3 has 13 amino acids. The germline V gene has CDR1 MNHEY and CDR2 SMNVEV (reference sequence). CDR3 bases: TGTGCCACCTACACGGCGGGCCTCTACGAGCAGTACTTC. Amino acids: CATYTAGLYEQYF.

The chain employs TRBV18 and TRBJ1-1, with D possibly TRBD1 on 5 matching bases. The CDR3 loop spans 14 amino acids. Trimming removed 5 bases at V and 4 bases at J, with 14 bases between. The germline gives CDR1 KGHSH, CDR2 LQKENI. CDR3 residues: CASSGRIGGTEAFF. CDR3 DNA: TGTGCCAGCTCAGGGCGCATCGGGGGCACTGAAGCTTTCTTT.

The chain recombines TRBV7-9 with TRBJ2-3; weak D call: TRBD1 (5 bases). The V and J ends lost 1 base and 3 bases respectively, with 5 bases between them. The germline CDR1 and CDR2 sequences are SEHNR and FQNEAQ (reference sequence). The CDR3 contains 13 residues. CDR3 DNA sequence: TGTGCCAGCAGCTTAGGACAGACAGATACGCAGTATTTT. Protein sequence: CASSLGQTDTQYF.

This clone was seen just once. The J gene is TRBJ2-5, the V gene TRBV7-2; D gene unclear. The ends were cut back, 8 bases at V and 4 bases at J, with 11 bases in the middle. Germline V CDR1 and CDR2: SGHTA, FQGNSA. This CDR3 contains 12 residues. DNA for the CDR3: TGTGCCAGCGCCCGCCCTCCAGAGACCCAGTACTTC. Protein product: CASARPPETQYF.

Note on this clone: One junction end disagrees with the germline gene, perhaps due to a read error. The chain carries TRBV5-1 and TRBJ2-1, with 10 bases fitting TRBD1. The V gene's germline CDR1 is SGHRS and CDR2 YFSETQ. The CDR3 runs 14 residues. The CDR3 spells CASSLGTGDNEQFF. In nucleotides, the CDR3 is TGCGCCAGCAGTTTGGGGACAGGGGACAATGAGCAGTTCTTC.

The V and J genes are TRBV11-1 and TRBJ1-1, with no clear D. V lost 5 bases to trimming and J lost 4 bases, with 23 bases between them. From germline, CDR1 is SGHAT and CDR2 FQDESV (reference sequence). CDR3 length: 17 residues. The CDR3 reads CASSPPSAAPLSTEAFF. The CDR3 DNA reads TGTGCCAGCAGCCCCCCGTCGGCCGCGCCCTTGAGCACTGAAGCTTTCTTT.

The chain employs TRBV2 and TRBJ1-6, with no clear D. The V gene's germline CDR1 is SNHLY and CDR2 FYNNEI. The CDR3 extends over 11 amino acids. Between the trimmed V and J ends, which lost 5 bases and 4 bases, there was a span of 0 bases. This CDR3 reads CASSYNSPLHF. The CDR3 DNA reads TGTGCCAGCAGTTATAATTCACCCCTCCACTTT. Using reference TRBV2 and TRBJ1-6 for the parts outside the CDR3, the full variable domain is EPEVTQTPSHQVTQMGQEVILRCVPISNHLYFYWYRQILGQKVEFLVSFYNNEISEKSEIFDDQFSVERPDGSNFTLKIRSTKLEDSAMYFCASSYNSPLHFGNGTRLTVT.

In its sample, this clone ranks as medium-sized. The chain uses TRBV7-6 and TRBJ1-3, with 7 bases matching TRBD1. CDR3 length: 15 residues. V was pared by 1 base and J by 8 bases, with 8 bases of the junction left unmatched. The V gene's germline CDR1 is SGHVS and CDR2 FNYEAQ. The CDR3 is CASSLVATGTDTIYF. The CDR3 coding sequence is TGTGCCAGCAGCTTAGTTGCGACAGGGACAGACACCATATATTTT.

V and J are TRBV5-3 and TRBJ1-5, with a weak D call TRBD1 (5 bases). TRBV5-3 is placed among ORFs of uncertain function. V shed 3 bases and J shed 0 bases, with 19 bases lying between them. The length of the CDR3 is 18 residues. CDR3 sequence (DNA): TGTGCCAGAAGCTGCATCCGGGACGGCCTCTATAGCAATCAGCCCCAGCATTTT. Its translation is CARSCIRDGLYSNQPQHF.